This TCR beta chain was recovered during a study of vaccination effects on CD4 cells after COVID-19. For the study at large: Post-vaccine sample collection fell at a median of 72 days after the second dose.

V was pared by 0 bases and J by 4 bases, with 10 bases between. The germline CDR1 and CDR2 sequences are LGHDT and YNNKEL (reference sequence). The CDR3 runs to 16 residues. To note about this clone: Its antigen is currently unknown.

Only in-frame clones appear in the TCRdb table, and some are missing; sequencing was by immunoSEQ multiplex PCR. The data show more than 60,000 clones, about 67% seen once. At the end of over 8 days of culture, CD4+ T cells were isolated. Each participant received a vaccine that was either BNT162b2 or mRNA-1273, given as two doses. Testing of the vaccine recipients showed negative nucleocapsid antibodies and no prior SARS-CoV-2 infection. Source: CD4+ T cells from PBMCs cultured without peptide, taken after COVID-19 vaccination. This sequence joins TRBV3-1 (or the pseudogene TRBV3-2) and TRBJ1-6; a possible D gene is TRBD1 (5 bases). The receptor was derived from a human donor who received a COVID-19 vaccine. CDR3 region: CASSQDGTQYNSPLHF. Here the CDR3 DNA reads TGTGCCAGCAGCCAAGATGGGACCCAATATAATTCACCCCTCCACTTT.